This T cell receptor beta chain was identified during a study of shared clonotypes between healthy human individuals (TCRdb year 2020). General notes on the study: A few men and a couple of women, aged 18 to 49 years, made up the cohort. For each donor, CD4 naive and CD4 memory were each run on three plates, CD8 naive on two plates, and CD8 memory on one plate. Blood TCR repertoires of several healthy adults were deeply sequenced to estimate repertoire size and the extent of clonotype sharing between individuals. To increase sequencing depth and limit assay-specific biases, TCR repertoire library preparation and sequencing were carried out by different laboratories using diverse techniques. Each donor's leukapheresis produced roughly between roughly 0.85 and 9 billion PBMCs.

CD8 naive samples consisted of CD45RO-negative cells that were positively selected for CCR7, yielding a CD45RA+CCR7+ population without TemRA cells. Healthy HIV-negative adults with no recently reported acute infections or vaccinations were included as donors. Every donor was a Caucasian adult residing in Nashville, Tennessee, USA. Blood was collected by leukapheresis, and PBMCs were isolated by Ficoll-Histopaque density gradient centrifugation and then cryopreserved in liquid nitrogen vapor phase. Analytical flow cytometry was used to check the purity and quantity of each magnetically sorted T cell population. Each sorted fraction had its genomic DNA isolated and then quantified by UV absorbance on a Nanodrop 2000c. As to this clone: The antigen it binds to is not known. Base qualities are not at hand, and no much larger clone is one base apart.

CDR1 and CDR2 were assigned from the germline V gene (reference sequence) as MNHEY and SMNVEV. The CDR3 sequence holds 15 residues, the cysteine and phenylalanine included. Only CDR3 DNA remains: 45 bases, in frame from the first base. Trimming costs V 0 bases and J 5 bases, and their ends lie 11 bases apart. The paper's findings and limits, for the study overall: Across a few donors, around 5% of naive CD4, roughly 3.5% of naive CD8, under 2.5% of memory CD4, and under 0.45% of memory CD8 clonotypes were shared. Sampling was restricted to blood, and TCR repertoires in tissues likely differ from the TCR repertoires found in blood. Because the study included a small number of donors, the genetic and exposure-history diversity represented was limited. Incomplete sequencing was indicated by rarefaction of sorted-subset datasets, despite the large sequencing depth. Compared with non-shared clonotypes, clonotypes shared by all four sorted-subset donors had higher generation probabilities. Pairwise subsampling led to the expectation that sequencing depth would affect the degree of clonotype sharing among donors. Naive subsets generally had larger estimated clonotype richness than memory subsets did.

TCR CDR3 regions were amplified from genomic DNA by multiplex PCR using the deep immunoSEQ assay. Extracted genomic DNA from each cell subset was spread evenly across all wells of several immunoSEQ 96-well plates, with each plate serving as a replicate. For sorted subsets, 150 to 200 ng genomic DNA, equal to about 30,000 T cell genomes, was loaded into each replicate PCR. The purified libraries were quantified using a Qubit 3.0 fluorometer, sized with a Bioanalyzer 2100, and then quantified again using the KAPA Library Quantification kit. A separate single-read 150-cycle Illumina NextSeq 550 flow cell was used to sequence each immunoSEQ 96-well plate. Per the source publication's procedure: Because the immunoSEQ output included only junctional sequences and no quality scores, the filtering could not be the same as the filtering used for full-length reads. To assign V/J genes and CDR3, sequences were annotated using PyIR, a Python wrapper for IgBLAST v1.9, with IMGT germline references. Reads were removed for weak V/J assignments (E-value above 1e-6), missing CDR3, stop codons, out-of-frame junctions, or ambiguous translated residues. A V3J clonotype was defined by an identical inferred V gene, J gene, and CDR3 amino acid sequence. Percentage overlap between repertoires was computed as shared unique clonotypes divided by the size of the smaller repertoire. Repertoire richness was assessed with RTK rarefaction, the Chao1 estimator, and Recon v2.1 estimates of unobserved clonotypes. Generation probabilities were computed with OLGA for all TCRbeta clonotypes obtained by the gDNA method from several donors. Held by TCRdb, this immuneACCESS table contains in-frame sequences only and omits some clones. Under half of the omission traces to an unresolved V gene where checked; the cause of the rest is unknown. Clone size and the V and J calls come from that table; the DNA yielded D and trimming. The sample has about 590,000 clones on record, around 95% of them singletons. Over 0.09% of the sample is in the top ten clones.

The specimen was naive CD8+ T cells sorted from blood. According to the study, the label for this sample's cell subset or site signals: CD45RA+CCR7+. The rearranged chain carries TRBV27 and TRBJ2-1; tentative D gene TRBD2, with 5 bases matching. The TCR originated in a woman aged 25 to 39 in good health. The CDR3 is CASSLSRENHNEQFF. The sequenced DNA: TGTGCCAGCAGTTTATCACGGGAAAACCACAATGAGCAGTTCTTC.